Each of the 30 T cell receptor beta chains below was sequenced from the same sample in a study of blood T cell repertoires in COVID-19. Profiling relied on immunoSEQ multiplex PCR, and the TCRdb table lists in-frame clones only, not all of them. This repertoire shows fewer than 350,000 clones, around 90% found once; its top ten account for 6% to 7%. Sample: peripheral blood. The receptors stem from a woman under 40 with COVID-19, enrolled during active disease.

This clone appeared once. This chain connects TRBV27 to TRBJ1-2; D might be TRBD1 (5 bases). V was clipped by 5 bases and J by 8 bases, with 18 bases between them. The CDR3 consists of 14 residues. Germline-derived CDR1 and CDR2 are MNHEY and SMNVEV (reference sequence). CDR3 residues: CASSAAGMLGGYTF. DNA of the CDR3: TGTGCCAGCAGTGCGGCAGGGATGTTAGGCGGCTACACCTTC.

In its sample, this clone ranks as medium-sized (0.01 to 0.1%). The rearrangement links TRBV7-3 to TRBJ1-5; D not certain. V was cut by 3 bases and J by 9 bases, with 9 bases left in between. This CDR3 contains 12 residues. CDR1 is SGHTA, CDR2 FQGTGA, per germline. In DNA form, the CDR3 reads TGTGCCAGCAGCTTTTTATCTAGGCCCCAGCATTTT. Protein: CASSFLSRPQHF.

This clone was found once. The V call is TRBV19, the J call TRBJ1-5; 7 nucleotides align to TRBD1. Germline V gene sequence: CDR1 LNHDA, CDR2 SQIVND (reference sequence). With 6 bases clipped from V and 5 bases from J, the junction kept 10 bases outside the gene matches. The length of the CDR3 is 15 residues. CDR3 sequence: CASRRRAGGDQPQHF. The DNA for the CDR3 is TGTGCCAGTAGGCGACGGGCAGGGGGAGATCAGCCCCAGCATTTT. The whole variable domain, remainder taken from reference TRBV19 and TRBJ1-5, is DGGITQSPKYLFRKEGQNVTLSCEQNLNHDAMYWYRQDPGQGLRLIYYSQIVNDFQKGDIAEGYSVSREKKESFPLTVTSAQKNPTAFYLCASRRRAGGDQPQHFGDGTRLSIL.

The rearrangement links TRBV4-1 to TRBJ1-2; possibly TRBD1 for D (5 bases). Germline V gene sequence: CDR1 MGHRA, CDR2 YSYEKL. Trimming left V 0 bases short and J 0 bases short, with 11 bases between. The CDR3 has 16 residues. CDR3 amino acids: CASSQDPKGANYGYTF. CDR3 DNA sequence: TGCGCCAGCAGCCAAGATCCGAAAGGGGCTAACTATGGCTACACCTTC.

This chain joins TRBV21-1 and TRBJ2-7; TRBD1, the D gene given by the table, was not confirmed from the DNA. TRBV21-1 constitutes a pseudogene. The CDR3 has 16 residues. The DNA of the CDR3 is TGTGCCAGCAGCAAAGGAGGGGGCAATGAAGCCTACGAGCAGTACTTC. This translates into CASSKGGGNEAYEQYF.

The gene calls are TRBV7-2 and TRBJ2-7, with D perhaps matching TRBD1 (7 bases). V was clipped by 8 bases and J by 3 bases, with 17 bases between them. Germline lookup yields CDR1 SGHTA and CDR2 FQGNSA. The CDR3 contains 14 residues. Here the CDR3 DNA reads TGTGCCAGCCATGGGAGGAACAGGGGCTACGAGCAGTACTTC. Translated, it gives CASHGRNRGYEQYF. The full variable domain, its missing parts supplied by reference TRBV7-2 and TRBJ2-7, is GAGVSQSPSNKVTEKGKDVELRCDPISGHTALYWYRQSLGQGLEFLIYFQGNSAPDKSGLPSDRFSAERTGGSVSTLTIQRTQQEDSAVYLCASHGRNRGYEQYFGPGTRLTVT.

The genes are TRBV5-6 and TRBJ1-2, with TRBD1 matching over 7 bases. In germline, CDR1 is SGHDT, CDR2 YYEEEE. The CDR3 has 14 amino acids. J was trimmed by 13 bases and V by 4 bases; bases with no gene match: 16. The CDR3 sequence: CASSASTGKIRPTF. Written as DNA, the CDR3 is TGTGCCAGCAGCGCCTCGACAGGGAAAATACGACCCACCTTC.

The chain carries TRBV5-1 and TRBJ1-2; D might be TRBD1 (6 bases). The CDR3 loop spans 15 amino acids. V dropped 0 bases and J dropped 4 bases, with 13 bases sitting between them. In germline, CDR1 is SGHRS, CDR2 YFSETQ. CDR3 amino acids: CASSLDSRGSYGYTF. The CDR3 DNA reads as TGCGCCAGCAGCTTGGATAGCAGGGGTAGCTATGGCTACACCTTC. Drawing the rest from reference TRBV5-1 and TRBJ1-2, the complete variable domain is KAGVTQTPRYLIKTRGQQVTLSCSPISGHRSVSWYQQTPGQGLQFLFEYFSETQRNKGNFPGRFSGRQFSNSRSEMNVSTLELGDSALYLCASSLDSRGSYGYTFGSGTRLTVV.

Concerning this clone: The junction does not match germline at one end; this may be a read error. The chain links TRBV25-1 to TRBJ2-1; D may be TRBD2 (6 bases). Germline assignment: CDR1 MGHDK and CDR2 SYGVNS. The CDR3 totals 14 residues. CDR3 DNA sequence: TGTGCCAGCCGTGACGGGGGCTCCTACAATGAGCAGTTCTTC. This sequence encodes CASRDGGSYNEQFF.

DNA of the CDR3: TGTGCAAGTCGCTTAGTCAGCCGGGACACCCTGATAGCTTTCTTT. This encodes CASRLVSRDTLIAFF. The rearrangement uses TRBV12-2 and TRBJ1-1; TRBD1 was called by the table and not checked on the DNA. TRBV12-2 is termed a pseudogene. The CDR3 sequence is 15 residues long.

V is TRBV28 and J is TRBJ2-1; 9 bases fit TRBD1. Germline CDR1 reads MDHEN; CDR2 reads SYDVKM. The CDR3 length is 16 residues. Unmatched junction bases numbered 8, after V lost 8 bases and J lost 0 bases. The DNA of the CDR3 is TGTGCCAGCCGGACAGGGGCCGTTAGCTCCTACAATGAGCAGTTCTTC. It codes for CASRTGAVSSYNEQFF. Supplemented by reference TRBV28 and TRBJ2-1, the full variable domain reads DVKVTQSSRYLVKRTGEKVFLECVQDMDHENMFWYRQDPGLGLRLIYFSYDVKMKEKGDIPEGYSVSREKKERFSLILESASTNQTSMYLCASRTGAVSSYNEQFFGPGTRLTVL.

The CDR3 region has the DNA TGCGCCAGCAGCCAAACAGGGGGCAGGAGCGCTGAAGCTTTCTTT. This encodes CASSQTGGRSAEAFF. This chain connects TRBV10-1 to TRBJ1-1; 9 bases fit TRBD1. The V and J ends lost 6 bases and 6 bases, in that order; junction bases with no gene match: 11. Germline CDR1 and CDR2: WNHNN and SYGVQD (reference sequence). This CDR3 contains 15 residues.

The chain couples TRBV4-1 to TRBJ2-7; 10 bases align to TRBD1. Germline CDR1 MGHRA, CDR2 YSYEKL. V was clipped by 4 bases and J by 4 bases; unmatched bases: 7. The CDR3 consists of 15 residues. This CDR3 reads CASSPGQGSTYEQYF. CDR3 in DNA: TGCGCCAGCAGCCCGGGACAGGGGAGCACATACGAGCAGTACTTC.

The rearrangement links TRBV5-6 to TRBJ2-7; TRBD1 matches at 7 bases. CDR1 SGHDT and CDR2 YYEEEE come from the germline V gene. The CDR3 has 13 residues. The V gene end was trimmed by 2 bases and the J gene end by 3 bases; junction bases not matched to a gene: 2. Here the CDR3 DNA reads TGTGCCAGCAGCTTTGACAGGGACTACGAGCAGTACTTC. Translated, it gives CASSFDRDYEQYF.

V gene TRBV19 combines with J gene TRBJ2-3; the match to TRBD1 covers 7 bases. Per germline, CDR1 LNHDA and CDR2 SQIVND (reference sequence). Trimming at V came to 5 bases and at J to 4 bases, leaving 3 bases not matched to a gene. The length of the CDR3 is 13 residues. This CDR3 is CASSFQGADTQYF. For the CDR3, the DNA is TGTGCCAGTAGTTTTCAGGGGGCAGATACGCAGTATTTT. Using reference TRBV19 and TRBJ2-3 for the parts outside the CDR3, the full variable domain is DGGITQSPKYLFRKEGQNVTLSCEQNLNHDAMYWYRQDPGQGLRLIYYSQIVNDFQKGDIAEGYSVSREKKESFPLTVTSAQKNPTAFYLCASSFQGADTQYFGPGTRLTVL.

The gene calls are TRBV14 and TRBJ1-2; 9 nucleotides match TRBD1. V shed 4 bases and J 7 bases; nucleotides not matched to a gene: 10. Germline values: CDR1 SGHDN, CDR2 FVKESK. This CDR3 is built from 15 residues. The CDR3 DNA sequence: TGTGCCAGCAGCCCCGCGGGACAGGGTGTTTTTGGCTACACCTTC. Amino acid sequence: CASSPAGQGVFGYTF.

The chain employs TRBV19 and TRBJ1-5; tentatively, D is TRBD1 (5 bases). This CDR3 is built from 13 residues. The germline V gene encodes CDR1 LNHDA and CDR2 SQIVND (reference sequence). V was clipped by 4 bases and J by 6 bases, with 10 bases between them. CDR3 sequence reads: CASSKGQGQPQHF. The CDR3 region has the DNA TGTGCCAGTAGTAAGGGGCAGGGTCAGCCCCAGCATTTT.

CDR3 sequence: CASSPGGDGQPQHF. Written as DNA, the CDR3 is TGTGCCAGTAGCCCAGGGGGCGACGGTCAGCCCCAGCATTTT. The chain recombines TRBV19 with TRBJ1-5; 8 nucleotides match TRBD1. The J segment lost 6 bases and the V segment lost 6 bases, leaving 7 bases of the junction unmatched. The CDR3 sequence is 14 residues long. The germline CDR1 and CDR2 sequences are LNHDA and SQIVND (reference sequence).

A single count supports this clone. The rearrangement uses TRBV3-1 (or the pseudogene TRBV3-2) and TRBJ2-5; TRBD2 matches 11 bases. The CDR3 covers 16 residues. Germline CDR1 is LGHDT and CDR2 is YNNKEL (reference sequence). The J segment lost 5 bases and the V segment lost 4 bases, leaving 9 bases of the junction unmatched. The CDR3 protein is CASSPYLAGGLETQYF. In nucleotides, the CDR3 is TGTGCCAGCAGCCCTTACTTAGCGGGAGGGCTGGAGACCCAGTACTTC.

This chain joins TRBV4-1 and TRBJ2-7; D possibly corresponds to TRBD1 (5 bases). V lost 4 bases and J lost 7, with 17 bases in between. The CDR3 contains 14 residues. CDR1 and CDR2 from the germline V gene are MGHRA and YSYEKL. The CDR3 DNA is TGCGCCAGCAGCCCCCTAACTGGGGCTTTTGAGCAGTACTTC. Its translation is CASSPLTGAFEQYF.

The chain joins TRBV11-2 to TRBJ1-4; D possibly corresponds to TRBD1 (6 bases). The germline V gene has CDR1 SGHAT and CDR2 FQNNGV. V shed 5 bases and J shed 2 bases, with 12 bases lying between them. This CDR3 is built from 15 residues. The CDR3 spells CASSAQGQTNEKLFF. In nucleotides, the CDR3 is TGTGCCAGCAGCGCTCAGGGGCAGACTAATGAAAAACTGTTTTTT. The full variable domain, completed using reference TRBV11-2 and TRBJ1-4, is EAGVAQSPRYKIIEKRQSVAFWCNPISGHATLYWYQQILGQGPKLLIQFQNNGVVDDSQLPKDRFSAERLKGVDSTLKIQPAKLEDSAVYLCASSAQGQTNEKLFFGSGTQLSVL.

V is TRBV6-6 and J is TRBJ1-1; D remains unclear. CDR1 is MNHNY, CDR2 SVGAGI, per germline (reference sequence). V dropped 4 bases and J dropped 10 bases, with 10 bases sitting between them. This CDR3 has 11 amino acids. The CDR3 DNA sequence: TGTGCCAGCAGTTTCAGTTCAGGAGCTTTCTTT. It yields the protein CASSFSSGAFF.

The chain employs TRBV5-1 and TRBJ2-7; TRBD1 matches at 7 bases. Germline loops: CDR1 SGHRS, CDR2 YFSETQ. V dropped 4 bases and J dropped 0; count of bases not matched to a gene: 10. The CDR3 contains 16 residues. CDR3 residues: CASSPGWGQRSYEQYF. CDR3 in DNA: TGCGCCAGCAGCCCCGGGTGGGGACAGCGCTCCTACGAGCAGTACTTC. Variable domain in full (rest from reference TRBV5-1 and TRBJ2-7): KAGVTQTPRYLIKTRGQQVTLSCSPISGHRSVSWYQQTPGQGLQFLFEYFSETQRNKGNFPGRFSGRQFSNSRSEMNVSTLELGDSALYLCASSPGWGQRSYEQYFGPGTRLTVT.

The CDR3 region is CAWSAGSPGEQYF. CDR3 nucleotides: TGTGCCTGGAGTGCGGGGTCCCCCGGAGAGCAGTACTTC. The rearrangement links TRBV30 to TRBJ2-7, with a weak D call TRBD2 (5 bases). This CDR3 spans 13 amino acids. Looked up from germline, CDR1 is GTSNPN and CDR2 is SVGIG (reference sequence). The V gene lost 1 base and the J gene lost 7 bases, with 14 bases spanning the gap.

CDR3 in amino acids: CASSAPGTYYEQYF. The CDR3 coding sequence is TGTGCCAGTAGTGCACCCGGGACTTACTACGAGCAGTACTTC. The rearrangement links TRBV19 to TRBJ2-7; perhaps TRBD2 as D (6 bases). The ends were cut back, 5 bases at V and 3 bases at J, with 14 bases in the middle. Germline CDR1 is LNHDA and CDR2 is SQIVND (reference sequence). The CDR3 is 14 residues long.

In its sample, this clone was seen a few times. The V gene is TRBV14, the J gene TRBJ1-2; D is perhaps TRBD1 (5 bases). The CDR3 loop spans 14 amino acids. CDR1 and CDR2 (germline): SGHDN, FVKESK. The V and J ends lost 0 bases and 4 bases respectively, with 9 bases between them. The CDR3 coding sequence is TGTGCCAGCAGCCAAGATTTAGGGGCCTATGGCTACACCTTC. Protein sequence: CASSQDLGAYGYTF.

The chain is built from TRBV28 and TRBJ1-2; a weak D match, TRBD1 (5 bases). The CDR3 is 13 residues long. Looked up from germline, CDR1 is MDHEN and CDR2 is SYDVKM. Trimming took off 2 bases at V and 8 bases at J, with 12 bases between the two ends. The CDR3 nucleotides read TGTGCCAGCAGTTTACTCTCAGGGTACGGCTACACCTTC. The encoded protein is CASSLLSGYGYTF.

V gene TRBV10-2 combines with J gene TRBJ1-2; the match to TRBD1 covers 7 bases. This CDR3 comprises 15 residues. Germline-derived CDR1 and CDR2 are WSHSY and SAAADI. V lost 5 bases, J lost 4 bases, and 10 bases stayed unmatched. DNA of the CDR3: TGCGCCAGCAGTAACCCGGGACAGCTCCCCTATGGCTACACCTTC. Its protein product is CASSNPGQLPYGYTF.

V gene TRBV4-1 combines with J gene TRBJ2-4; TRBD1 agrees at 8 bases. CDR1 is MGHRA and CDR2 is YSYEKL in the germline V gene. The CDR3 runs to 15 residues. V shed 0 bases and J 7 bases; nucleotides not matched to a gene: 5. The CDR3 spells CASSQDTGQGNIQYF. CDR3 nucleotides: TGCGCCAGCAGCCAAGATACCGGACAGGGTAACATTCAGTACTTC.

The CDR3 DNA sequence: TGTGCCAGTAGTATGAGTCGAGATTCAGGAGAGCAGTTCTTC. It yields the protein CASSMSRDSGEQFF. This chain uses TRBV19 with TRBJ2-1; D not certain. This CDR3 contains 14 residues. Germline loops: CDR1 LNHDA, CDR2 SQIVND (reference sequence). Trimming pared 3 bases from V and 10 bases from J, leaving 16 bases between.